This T cell receptor (beta chain) came from a study of T cell repertoires in cytomegalovirus infection. TCRdb analysed the reads with MiXCR anew, one entry per CDR3 protein. The sample holds 830,000 or so distinct CDR3 sequences, less than 35% seen once. For this clonotype: Its specificity is unknown. A junction end diverges from the germline sequence, so it may reflect a read error.

Germline lookup yields CDR1 MNHEY and CDR2 SVGAGI. The CDR3 covers 15 residues. Source: cultured CD8+ T cells from PBMCs, taken from culture after CMV antigen stimulation. The origin of this receptor is a human donor in good health (CMV status not recorded). Some clones in this sample may be carry-over from other donors' samples. The V gene is TRBV6-5, the J gene TRBJ2-2; TRBD2 aligns across 11 bases. CDR3 coding DNA: TGCGCCAGCTACACTAGCGGGGGAAGCACCGGGGAGCTGTTTTTT. Its protein is CASYTSGGSTGELFF.